The 14 T cell receptor beta chains below were found in one sample sequenced in a study of T cell responses to AZD1222 COVID-19 vaccine. The data were produced by immunoSEQ multiplex PCR, yet TCRdb's version contains in-frame clones alone and is incomplete. The table records approximately 100,000 clones, 89% of them present only once. Specimen: peripheral blood, collected on day 0 of AZD1222 vaccination. Receptor source: an adult in good health.

The chain joins TRBV14 to TRBJ1-1; no firm D call. Trimming cost V 1 base and J 1 base, with 4 bases left between them. This CDR3 spans 13 amino acids. CDR1 SGHDN and CDR2 FVKESK come from the germline V gene. The CDR3 loop is CASSQGTNTEAFF. The CDR3 DNA follows: TGTGCCAGCAGCCAAGGGACGAACACTGAAGCTTTCTTT.

V usage is TRBV9 and J usage is TRBJ1-2; the match to TRBD1 covers 7 bases. Germline CDR1 SGDLS, CDR2 YYNGEE. The CDR3 runs 13 residues. V lost 3 bases and J lost 5; bases outside the gene matches: 4. CDR3 DNA sequence: TGTGCCAGCAGCGAGACAGGGATTTATGGCTACACCTTC. The encoded protein is CASSETGIYGYTF.

The V gene is TRBV4-1, the J gene TRBJ2-7; 7 bases are shared with TRBD1. This CDR3 spans 15 amino acids. Per the germline V gene, CDR1 is MGHRA and CDR2 is YSYEKL. Losses at the gene ends were 3 bases for V and 4 bases for J; bases not matched to a gene: 9. This chain's CDR3 is CASSQASGTVYEQYF. In DNA form, the CDR3 reads TGCGCCAGCAGCCAGGCGTCAGGGACAGTATACGAGCAGTACTTC.

V and J are TRBV5-4 and TRBJ1-4; 7 bases match TRBD1. The length of the CDR3 is 14 residues. The V gene end was trimmed by 4 bases and the J gene end by 6 bases; junction bases not matched to a gene: 6. Germline-derived CDR1 and CDR2 are SGHNT and YYREEE (reference sequence). In DNA form, the CDR3 reads TGTGCCAGCAGCCGCTCCGGGACAGATGAAAAACTGTTTTTT. The encoded protein is CASSRSGTDEKLFF.

The chain uses TRBV27 and TRBJ2-7, with 7 bases lining up with TRBD1. The CDR3 has 15 amino acids. J lost 2 bases, V lost 5 bases, and 9 bases had no gene match. The germline CDR1 and CDR2 sequences are MNHEY and SMNVEV (reference sequence). This chain's CDR3 is CASSRRQGPTYEQYF. CDR3 sequence (DNA): TGTGCCAGCAGTCGCCGACAGGGCCCTACCTACGAGCAGTACTTC.

V gene TRBV19 combines with J gene TRBJ2-1; 7 nucleotides match TRBD1. Germline values: CDR1 LNHDA, CDR2 SQIVND (reference sequence). V lost 6 bases to trimming and J lost 0 bases; unmatched junction nucleotides: 8. The CDR3 is 16 residues long. The CDR3 protein is CASRILSGGSYNEQFF. DNA for the CDR3: TGTGCCAGTAGGATACTATCAGGGGGCTCCTACAATGAGCAGTTCTTC.

The chain combines TRBV11-2 with TRBJ2-1; 7 positions agree with TRBD2. From germline, CDR1 is SGHAT and CDR2 FQNNGV. The CDR3 is 17 residues long. The junction had 12 bases not matched to a gene; V was cut back by 7 bases and J by 0 bases. CDR3 loop: CASNDGGTSSSYNEQFF. DNA of the CDR3: TGTGCCAGCAACGACGGGGGGACTTCTAGCTCCTACAATGAGCAGTTCTTC. Variable domain in full (rest from reference TRBV11-2 and TRBJ2-1): EAGVAQSPRYKIIEKRQSVAFWCNPISGHATLYWYQQILGQGPKLLIQFQNNGVVDDSQLPKDRFSAERLKGVDSTLKIQPAKLEDSAVYLCASNDGGTSSSYNEQFFGPGTRLTVL.

This clone was counted a few times. The genes are TRBV7-6 and TRBJ1-1, with D possibly matching TRBD1 (6 bases). The V gene's germline CDR1 is SGHVS and CDR2 FNYEAQ. V shed 0 bases and J shed 4 bases, with 9 bases lying between them. This CDR3 has 14 amino acids. The CDR3 region is CASSLAGGGTEAFF. The CDR3 DNA is TGTGCCAGCAGCTTAGCAGGGGGAGGCACTGAAGCTTTCTTT. The full variable domain, with the rest looked up from reference TRBV7-6 and TRBJ1-1, is GAGVSQSPRYKVTKRGQDVALRCDPISGHVSLYWYRQALGQGPEFLTYFNYEAQQDKSGLPNDRFSAERPEGSISTLTIQRTEQRDSAMYRCASSLAGGGTEAFFGQGTRLTVV.

This sequence joins TRBV27 and TRBJ2-7; D might be TRBD1 or TRBD2, each matching 5 bases. Trimming stripped 2 bases from V and 2 bases from J, with 13 bases between. This CDR3 has 15 residues. Per the germline V gene, CDR1 is MNHEY and CDR2 is SMNVEV (reference sequence). This chain's CDR3 is CASSLRDGLAYEQYF. The CDR3 nucleotides are TGTGCCAGCAGTTTAAGGGACGGCCTAGCCTACGAGCAGTACTTC.

Comments on this clone: Because the CDR3 is missing its conserved closing phenylalanine or tryptophan, this is likely a read error. DNA of the CDR3: TGTGCCACCCAGGGATCCTATAATTCACCCCTCCACCTT. Encoded protein: CATQGSYNSPLHL. The chain joins TRBV10-3 to TRBJ1-6; D is perhaps TRBD1 (5 bases). This CDR3 spans 13 amino acids. The V gene lost 10 bases and the J gene lost 1 base, with 8 bases spanning the gap. Germline loops: CDR1 ENHRY, CDR2 SYGVKD.

The chain couples TRBV5-1 to TRBJ2-3, with 8 bases matching TRBD2. In germline, CDR1 is SGHRS, CDR2 YFSETQ. The CDR3 is made up of 15 amino acids. J gave up 0 bases and V 8 bases, and 8 bases lay outside the gene matches. The CDR3 coding sequence is TGCGCCAGTAGCGGGGTGGGGCTGAGCACAGATACGCAGTATTTT. As protein: CASSGVGLSTDTQYF.

This chain links TRBV5-1 with TRBJ2-1, with TRBD1 matching 9 bases. The germline CDR1 and CDR2 sequences are SGHRS and YFSETQ. After removal of 6 bases from V and 9 bases from J, the junction contained 10 bases not matched to a gene. This CDR3 comprises 14 residues. CDR3 amino acids: CASTPHTGQGEQFF. The CDR3 DNA reads TGCGCCAGCACCCCCCACACGGGACAGGGTGAGCAGTTCTTC.

The J gene is TRBJ2-7, the V gene TRBV27; D not resolved. The CDR3 consists of 13 residues. In germline, CDR1 is MNHEY, CDR2 SMNVEV (reference sequence). The germline V and J ends were trimmed by 3 bases and 3 bases, with 9 bases remaining between them. The CDR3 bases are TGTGCCAGCAGTTTGGGCCGTATCTACGAGCAGTACTTC. Protein: CASSLGRIYEQYF.

The chain couples TRBV30 to TRBJ2-7; TRBD2 is a possible D gene (6 bases). V lost 4 bases, J lost 4 bases, and 14 bases lay in between. In germline, CDR1 is GTSNPN, CDR2 SVGIG (reference sequence). This CDR3 comprises 13 residues. CDR3 loop: CAWMRDSLYEQYF. DNA of the CDR3: TGTGCCTGGATGCGGGACTCCTTATACGAGCAGTACTTC.